Presented here are 32 T cell receptor beta chains from one specimen sequenced in a study of cytomegalovirus exposure and HLA in healthy donors (TCRdb year 2017). Receptor libraries were prepared by the immunoSEQ multiplex PCR assay. The source is immuneACCESS, and TCRdb retained only in-frame sequences with V and J called. Part of the clones is not carried over; for the studies checked, unresolved V genes explain less than half of this, and the remainder is unexplained. This sample lists about 78,000 clones; around 96% were detected once. The leading ten clones occupy around 1.6% of the sample. Sample: PBMCs. These receptors were collected from a man aged 18 to 35 in good health and CMV-seropositive.

This clone occurred once. The CDR3: CASTNPRGLAGENEQFF. Here the CDR3 DNA reads TGTGCCAGCACCAACCCACGGGGACTAGCGGGAGAAAATGAGCAGTTCTTC. The chain uses TRBV13 and TRBJ2-1; the match to TRBD2 covers 14 bases. The CDR3 runs to 17 residues. CDR1 is PRHDT, CDR2 FYEKMQ, per germline (reference sequence). Trimming took 7 bases from V and 7 from J; bases not matched to a gene: 12.

By its share, this clone is medium-sized (0.01 to 0.1%). The CDR3 here is CASRITGTGFNEQFF. In nucleotides, the CDR3 is TGTGCCAGTAGGATAACCGGGACAGGGTTTAATGAGCAGTTCTTC. V gene TRBV19 combines with J gene TRBJ2-1; 9 nucleotides line up with TRBD1. The CDR3 runs 15 residues. With 6 bases clipped from V and 7 bases from J, the junction kept 10 bases outside the gene matches. CDR1 LNHDA and CDR2 SQIVND come from the germline V gene (reference sequence). The full variable domain, in which reference TRBV19 and TRBJ2-1 provide the parts outside the CDR3, is DGGITQSPKYLFRKEGQNVTLSCEQNLNHDAMYWYRQDPGQGLRLIYYSQIVNDFQKGDIAEGYSVSREKKESFPLTVTSAQKNPTAFYLCASRITGTGFNEQFFGPGTRLTVL.

The chain joins TRBV6-5 to TRBJ1-1; 8 bases map to TRBD1. CDR1 is MNHEY and CDR2 is SVGAGI in the germline V gene. The V gene end was trimmed by 4 bases and the J gene end by 4 bases; junction bases not matched to a gene: 5. This CDR3 comprises 14 residues. CDR3 amino acids: CASSLQGDGTEAFF. For the CDR3, the DNA is TGTGCCAGCAGTTTACAGGGGGATGGCACTGAAGCTTTCTTT.

V usage is TRBV6-5 and J usage is TRBJ2-7; maybe TRBD2 (6 bases). V was trimmed by 5 bases and J by 5 bases, leaving 16 bases between them. Germline V gives CDR1 MNHEY, CDR2 SVGAGI. The CDR3 spans 14 residues. CDR3 protein: CASSRFGTLHEQYF. The CDR3 nucleotides read TGTGCCAGCAGTAGATTCGGGACTCTTCACGAGCAGTACTTC.

CDR3 protein: CASSLVPSAYNEQFF. The CDR3 DNA reads as TGTGCCAGCAGCTTAGTTCCTAGCGCCTACAATGAGCAGTTCTTC. The chain employs TRBV7-6 and TRBJ2-1, with D perhaps TRBD2 (6 bases). The CDR3 has 15 amino acids. CDR1 and CDR2 from the germline V gene are SGHVS and FNYEAQ. Trimming stripped 1 base from V and 2 bases from J, with 9 bases between.

V is TRBV6-4 and J is TRBJ2-7, with 13 bases matching TRBD2. J gave up 4 bases and V 6 bases, and 6 bases lay outside the gene matches. This CDR3 is built from 15 residues. Germline CDR1 MRHNA, CDR2 SNTAGT. CDR3 sequence: CASSPGTSGTYEQYF. The CDR3 region has the DNA TGTGCCAGCAGCCCAGGGACTAGCGGGACTTACGAGCAGTACTTC.

The rearrangement joins TRBV14 to TRBJ2-7, with 7 bases fitting TRBD1. The CDR3 runs to 16 residues. V shed 1 base and J 0 bases; nucleotides not matched to a gene: 6. Germline V CDR1 and CDR2: SGHDN, FVKESK. This chain's CDR3 is CASSQADRINSYEQYF. Here the CDR3 DNA reads TGTGCCAGCAGCCAAGCGGACAGGATAAACTCCTACGAGCAGTACTTC.

The CDR3 DNA is TGTGCCATCAGTGGACAGGTTCTCGAGCAGTACTTC. It translates to CAISGQVLEQYF. The chain uses TRBV10-3 and TRBJ2-7; possibly TRBD1 for D (6 bases). From germline, CDR1 is ENHRY and CDR2 SYGVKD. The CDR3 sequence is 12 residues long. V shed 4 bases and J shed 6 bases, with 10 bases lying between them.

The genes are TRBV4-2 and TRBJ2-5, with TRBD2 identical over 13 bases. V gave up 5 bases and J gave up 6 bases; unmatched junction bases: 6. CDR1 LGHNA and CDR2 YNFKEQ come from the germline V gene. The CDR3 spans 15 residues. The CDR3 is CASSAGLAGEQTQYF. The CDR3 DNA sequence: TGTGCCAGCAGCGCAGGACTAGCGGGAGAGCAGACCCAGTACTTC.

The chain is built from TRBV18 and TRBJ2-1; 7 bases are a match to TRBD1. Germline V gene data show CDR1 as KGHSH and CDR2 as LQKENI. The CDR3 is made up of 15 amino acids. V shed 4 bases, J shed 0 bases, and the junction held 3 bases outside the gene matches. This CDR3 reads CASSLGTVSYNEQFF. CDR3 bases: TGTGCCAGCTCACTGGGGACAGTCTCCTACAATGAGCAGTTCTTC.

The chain employs TRBV19 and TRBJ2-4; D is possibly TRBD2 (5 bases). V lost 8 bases to trimming and J lost 2 bases, with 13 bases between them. Per germline, CDR1 LNHDA and CDR2 SQIVND (reference sequence). CDR3 length equals 14 residues. As DNA, the CDR3 is TGTGCCAGTGAGGGCCCAGTCACCAAAAACATTCAGTACTTC. Amino acid sequence: CASEGPVTKNIQYF.

This sequence joins TRBV7-2 and TRBJ2-7; 8 bases match TRBD1. Germline V lookup: CDR1 SGHTA, CDR2 FQGNSA. The V gene end was trimmed by 5 bases and the J gene end by 7 bases; junction bases not matched to a gene: 13. This CDR3 has 15 residues. CDR3 in DNA: TGTGCCAGCAGCCCACGACAGGGGCACAGGTGGGAGCAGTACTTC. This encodes CASSPRQGHRWEQYF. The full variable domain, completed using reference TRBV7-2 and TRBJ2-7, is GAGVSQSPSNKVTEKGKDVELRCDPISGHTALYWYRQSLGQGLEFLIYFQGNSAPDKSGLPSDRFSAERTGGSVSTLTIQRTQQEDSAVYLCASSPRQGHRWEQYFGPGTRLTVT.

The V call is TRBV19, the J call TRBJ1-1; TRBD1 matches at 11 bases. The J segment lost 2 bases and the V segment lost 4 bases, leaving 6 bases of the junction unmatched. Per the germline V gene, CDR1 is LNHDA and CDR2 is SQIVND (reference sequence). This CDR3 is 16 amino acids long. CDR3 sequence (DNA): TGTGCCAGTAGTAGTCGGGGACAGGGGGATAACACTGAAGCTTTCTTT. This encodes CASSSRGQGDNTEAFF.

This clone was observed a handful of times. V and J are TRBV6-1 and TRBJ1-5, with 10 bases lining up with TRBD1. The CDR3 runs 17 residues. Germline lookup yields CDR1 MNHNS and CDR2 SASEGT. With V trimmed by 0 bases and J by 7 bases, 9 bases remained unmatched. The CDR3 DNA reads TGTGCCAGCAGTGAAGCGCAGACAGGGGGCGCAGGACAGCCCCAGCATTTT. Its protein is CASSEAQTGGAGQPQHF.

The V gene is TRBV11-2, the J gene TRBJ2-2; 7 bases line up with TRBD2. This CDR3 is 18 amino acids long. Per germline, CDR1 SGHAT and CDR2 FQNNGV. Trimming at V came to 2 bases and at J to 7 bases, leaving 16 bases not matched to a gene. The CDR3 loop is CASSLRRAGGGGDGELFF. In nucleotides, the CDR3 is TGTGCCAGCAGCTTACGAAGAGCGGGCGGTGGGGGGGACGGGGAGCTGTTTTTT. Variable domain in full (rest from reference TRBV11-2 and TRBJ2-2): EAGVAQSPRYKIIEKRQSVAFWCNPISGHATLYWYQQILGQGPKLLIQFQNNGVVDDSQLPKDRFSAERLKGVDSTLKIQPAKLEDSAVYLCASSLRRAGGGGDGELFFGEGSRLTVL.

The chain combines TRBV28 with TRBJ1-5; no firm D call. The CDR3 is 16 amino acids. V shed 7 bases and J shed 0 bases, with 16 bases lying between them. Germline CDR1 reads MDHEN; CDR2 reads SYDVKM. DNA for the CDR3: TGTGCCAGCACCCTTAGTCCGTTAAATAGCAATCAGCCCCAGCATTTT. The encoded protein is CASTLSPLNSNQPQHF.

This rearrangement joins TRBV19 to TRBJ2-2, with D uncertain. The CDR3 length is 12 residues. CDR1 is LNHDA, CDR2 SQIVND, per germline (reference sequence). Trimming stripped 8 bases from V and 4 bases from J, with 8 bases between. The CDR3 region has the DNA TGTGCCAGTTTCGGGTCCACCGGGGAGCTGTTTTTT. It encodes CASFGSTGELFF. The full variable domain, completed using reference TRBV19 and TRBJ2-2, is DGGITQSPKYLFRKEGQNVTLSCEQNLNHDAMYWYRQDPGQGLRLIYYSQIVNDFQKGDIAEGYSVSREKKESFPLTVTSAQKNPTAFYLCASFGSTGELFFGEGSRLTVL.

The chain uses TRBV4-1 and TRBJ1-5; the D is unclear. CDR1 is MGHRA, CDR2 YSYEKL, per germline. With 0 bases removed from V and 6 bases from J, the gap between germline ends came to 6 bases. The CDR3 length is 13 residues. The DNA of the CDR3 is TGCGCCAGCAGCCAAGATCAACTTCAGCCCCAGCATTTT. This sequence encodes CASSQDQLQPQHF.

V is TRBV5-1 and J is TRBJ2-1, with TRBD1 matching 9 bases. This CDR3 has 15 residues. Per the germline V gene, CDR1 is SGHRS and CDR2 is YFSETQ. V lost 1 base and J lost 7; bases outside the gene matches: 6. Here the CDR3 reads CASSLTGQGKNEQFF. The CDR3 DNA sequence: TGCGCCAGCAGCTTGACGGGACAGGGTAAGAATGAGCAGTTCTTC.

The rearrangement uses TRBV7-9 and TRBJ1-2, with D hard to call. Germline V gene sequence: CDR1 SEHNR, CDR2 FQNEAQ (reference sequence). V lost 3 bases, J lost 2 bases, and 10 bases lay in between. This CDR3 contains 14 residues. The CDR3 DNA is TGTGCCAGCAGCTTTTTATCAGAAAACTATGGCTACACCTTC. Residues: CASSFLSENYGYTF.

The chain combines TRBV27 with TRBJ2-6; weak D call: TRBD2 (6 bases). Trimming removed 2 bases from V and 0 bases from J, with 8 bases in between. Germline V gene data show CDR1 as MNHEY and CDR2 as SMNVEV (reference sequence). This CDR3 is built from 16 residues. This CDR3 reads CASSLLGGSGANVLTF. CDR3 bases: TGTGCCAGCAGTTTACTGGGGGGCTCTGGGGCCAACGTCCTGACTTTC.

The chain links TRBV28 to TRBJ2-7; no clear D gene. The CDR3 has 15 amino acids. Trimming shortened V by 2 bases and J by 2 bases, and 13 bases separated the two germline ends. Germline V CDR1 and CDR2: MDHEN, SYDVKM. The CDR3 DNA reads as TGTGCCAGCAGTTTAAGAATCGCAGGAACCTACGAGCAGTACTTC. Its translation: CASSLRIAGTYEQYF.

V gene TRBV7-3 combines with J gene TRBJ2-5; D is uncertain. Trimming took off 2 bases at V and 5 bases at J, with 9 bases between the two ends. The CDR3 contains 13 residues. The germline V gene has CDR1 SGHTA and CDR2 FQGTGA. The CDR3 nucleotides are TGTGCCAGCAGCTTATCCCACACCGAGACCCAGTACTTC. It specifies CASSLSHTETQYF.

CDR3 amino acids: CASSAGTSGRAAEQYF. DNA for the CDR3: TGCGCCAGCAGCGCCGGGACTAGCGGGAGGGCGGCCGAGCAGTACTTC. The gene calls are TRBV5-1 and TRBJ2-7; 16 positions match TRBD2. This CDR3 has 16 amino acids. Per the germline V gene, CDR1 is SGHRS and CDR2 is YFSETQ. Trimming removed 4 bases from V and 6 bases from J; junction bases left unmatched: 7.

This clone is a singleton in its sample. The genes are TRBV7-9 and TRBJ1-4; D ambiguous. Per germline, CDR1 SEHNR and CDR2 FQNEAQ (reference sequence). The CDR3 runs to 13 residues. Trimming cost V 5 bases and J 6 bases, with 10 bases left between them. The CDR3 nucleotides are TGTGCCAGCAGCCCCGTTCTGTATGAAAAACTGTTTTTT. This encodes CASSPVLYEKLFF.

The chain has TRBV6-6 and TRBJ1-1; possibly TRBD1 for D (5 bases). CDR3 length: 13 amino acids. Germline values: CDR1 MNHNY, CDR2 SVGAGI (reference sequence). V dropped 7 bases and J dropped 3 bases, with 12 bases sitting between them. The CDR3 protein is CASITGGDTEAFF. CDR3 in DNA: TGTGCCAGCATAACGGGGGGAGACACTGAAGCTTTCTTT.

As DNA, the CDR3 is TGTGCCAGTAGTATCCGACATACTGAAGCTTTCTTT. It is translated as CASSIRHTEAFF. The chain is built from TRBV19 and TRBJ1-1, with no clear D. Trimming shortened V by 3 bases and J by 5 bases, and 7 bases separated the two germline ends. This CDR3 has 12 residues. Germline-derived CDR1 and CDR2 are LNHDA and SQIVND (reference sequence).

The rearrangement uses TRBV7-2 and TRBJ2-5; 8 positions agree with TRBD2. Looked up from germline, CDR1 is SGHTA and CDR2 is FQGNSA. The CDR3 runs to 17 residues. The J segment lost 0 bases and the V segment lost 5 bases, leaving 11 bases of the junction unmatched. CDR3 DNA sequence: TGTGCCAGCAGCCAGCGGGGGCTCAGTAAGTACCAAGAGACCCAGTACTTC. This gives the protein CASSQRGLSKYQETQYF.

The genes are TRBV4-1 and TRBJ1-4; no firm D call. From germline, CDR1 is MGHRA and CDR2 YSYEKL. V shed 1 base and J shed 4 bases, with 7 bases lying between them. This CDR3 has 14 residues. The CDR3 DNA reads as TGCGCCAGCAGCCAAGGATCGGTTAATGAAAAACTGTTTTTT. This gives the protein CASSQGSVNEKLFF.

CDR3 residues: CASRDLNEKLFF. Written as DNA, the CDR3 is TGTGCCAGTCGGGACTTAAATGAAAAACTGTTTTTT. The chain combines TRBV21-1 with TRBJ1-4. TRBV21-1 is a documented pseudogene. The CDR3 runs to 12 residues.

This chain connects TRBV19 to TRBJ2-3; a weak D match, TRBD2 (5 bases). The CDR3 runs to 15 residues. Looked up from germline, CDR1 is LNHDA and CDR2 is SQIVND (reference sequence). V was clipped by 6 bases and J by 4 bases, with 17 bases between them. The CDR3 DNA is TGTGCCAGTAGCTCCGGAGGAGTCAGTGCAGATACGCAGTATTTT. Translating it yields CASSSGGVSADTQYF.

V gene TRBV6-1 combines with J gene TRBJ2-1, with a weak D call TRBD2 (5 bases). This CDR3 is built from 12 residues. Germline values: CDR1 MNHNS, CDR2 SASEGT. Trimming removed 8 bases from V and 2 bases from J, with 7 bases in between. This CDR3 is CASAGTYNEQFF. The DNA for the CDR3 is TGTGCCAGCGCCGGGACCTACAATGAGCAGTTCTTC.